A selection of T cell receptor beta chains follows, all from one sample in a study of shared clonotypes between healthy human individuals. Some clones are missing from TCRdb's copy, which holds only in-frame ones; the method was immunoSEQ multiplex PCR. The sample yields roughly 500,000 clones, 70% to 80% seen once. The sequenced material came from PBMCs. These receptors were obtained from a woman aged 40 to 50 in good health. Some clones in this sample may be carry-over from other donors' samples. Both conserved end residues are part of each CDR3. A D gene is named only where the DNA matches it firmly. A clone size is listed for some rows: how often the clone was seen (once, few, many), or a class if it is expanded.

D	J	size	V	DNA	CDR3
-	TRBJ2-7	-	TRBV5-1	TGCGCCAGCAGCAGGACTCCTCCCGGCGAGCAGTACTTC	CASSRTPPGEQYF
-	TRBJ1-2	few	TRBV5-1	TGCGCCAGCAGTTTGACAGGTTTCTCCTATGGCTACACCTTC	CASSLTGFSYGYTF
TRBD1	TRBJ1-4	-	TRBV28	TGTGCCAGCAGCCATAACACAGGGGAGGTGGATGAAAAACTGTTTTTT	CASSHNTGEVDEKLFF
TRBD2	TRBJ2-3	-	TRBV29-1	TGCAGCGTTGAGGGGGGACTAGCGGGATTGGGCACAGATACGCAGTATTTT	CSVEGGLAGLGTDTQYF
-	TRBJ2-2	-	TRBV28	TGTGCCAGCAATTCTCCGGTCCCCGGGGAGCTGTTTTTT	CASNSPVPGELFF
TRBD1	TRBJ1-5	many	TRBV19	TGTGCCAGTACTGGGACAGCTAATCAGCCCCAGCATTTT	CASTGTANQPQHF
-	TRBJ1-5	-	TRBV28	TGTGCCAGCGGGTGGGTAGATCAGCCCCAGCATTTT	CASGWVDQPQHF
TRBD2	TRBJ2-2	-	TRBV5-4	TGTGCCACCCCGGGACTAGCGAACACCGGGGAGCTGTTTTTT	CATPGLANTGELFF
TRBD2	TRBJ2-7	-	TRBV11-2	TGTGCCAGCAGCAGGAGCCTAGCGGGAGGGCCTTCCTCCTACGAGCAGTACTTC	CASSRSLAGGPSSYEQYF
TRBD1	TRBJ2-3	-	TRBV2	TGTGCCACCCCGACAGGGCGGAGAGATACGCAGTATTTT	CATPTGRRDTQYF
TRBD1	TRBJ2-1	few	TRBV6-5	TGTGCCAGCAGTTACTCGGACAGGGGGCCTTACAATGAGCAGTTCTTC	CASSYSDRGPYNEQFF
TRBD1	TRBJ2-5	-	TRBV19	TGTGCCAGTAGTATAGCGGCCGGGACAGGGTTAGAGACCCAGTACTTC	CASSIAAGTGLETQYF
TRBD2	TRBJ2-3	-	TRBV5-1	TGCGCCAGCAGCTTGTTAGCGGGAGGGCCTTCAGATACGCAGTATTTT	CASSLLAGGPSDTQYF
TRBD2	TRBJ2-7	-	TRBV27	TGTGCCAGCCGACGACTAGCGGGAGGGTCGCCCAACTCCTACGAGCAGTACTTC	CASRRLAGGSPNSYEQYF
-	TRBJ1-1	few	TRBV7-3	TGTGCCAGCAGCTTAAACGGGGACACTGAAGCTTTCTTT	CASSLNGDTEAFF
-	TRBJ2-7	-	TRBV9	TGTGCCAGCAGCGTAGCGGACTATTCGAGGGAGCAGTACTTC	CASSVADYSREQYF
-	TRBJ2-7	few	TRBV27	TGTGCCAGCAGTTTATCCGGACAGTCCTACGAGCAGTACTTC	CASSLSGQSYEQYF
-	TRBJ1-3	many	TRBV30	TGTGCCTGGAAGTCGGGGCGGACTGGAAACACCATATATTTT	CAWKSGRTGNTIYF
TRBD2	TRBJ2-7	-	TRBV7-3	TGTGCCAGCAGCCCATCCCCGGGACTAGCGGGAGGAACCGAGCAGTACTTC	CASSPSPGLAGGTEQYF
TRBD1	TRBJ1-2	-	TRBV7-8	TGTGCCAGCAGCCCCGGGACAGGGAGGTATGGCTACACCTTC	CASSPGTGRYGYTF
TRBD1	TRBJ2-5	-	TRBV6-5	TGTGCCAGCAGTCCTAGGACAGGGGGGAGGGAGACCCAGTACTTC	CASSPRTGGRETQYF
TRBD2	TRBJ2-7	-	TRBV10-3	TGTGCCATCCGGCTTCCGGGGGGGGAGCAGTACTTC	CAIRLPGGEQYF
-	TRBJ2-1	-	TRBV7-3	TGTGCCAGCAGCTCTGACTTGGGGGTATCCAATGAGCAGTTCTTC	CASSSDLGVSNEQFF
-	TRBJ1-1	-	TRBV5-4	TGTGCCAGCACCTTGGGGAGGAACACTGAAGCTTTCTTT	CASTLGRNTEAFF
TRBD2	TRBJ2-7	-	TRBV27	TGTGCCAGCAGTTTATGTGATAGCGGGCCAAAGACCTCCTACGAGCAGTACTTC	CASSLCDSGPKTSYEQYF
-	TRBJ2-1	-	TRBV5-6	TGTGCCAGCAGCGTTGGCCTCCCCAGCTTTAGAGGTGAGCAGTTCTTC	CASSVGLPSFRGEQFF
-	TRBJ2-2	-	TRBV6-6	TGTGCCAGCAGTTACGACCAAGCGGTGGCCGGGGAGCTGTTTTTT	CASSYDQAVAGELFF
-	TRBJ2-7	-	TRBV21-1	TGTGCCACTCCGGACACCTACGAGCAGTACTTC	CATPDTYEQYF
-	TRBJ1-1	many	TRBV30	TGTGCCTGGAGTGTATTGTTGGCTGGAGAAGCTTTCTTT	CAWSVLLAGEAFF
TRBD2	TRBJ2-1	-	TRBV7-3	TGTGCCAGCAGCAACCTGGGACTAGCGGGAGGCCCGGCCCGCAATGAGCAGTTCTTC	CASSNLGLAGGPARNEQFF
TRBD2	TRBJ2-2	-	TRBV28	TGTGCCAGCAGGATCCCTAGCGGGATGGCCGGGGAGCTGTTTTTT	CASRIPSGMAGELFF
-	TRBJ1-5	-	TRBV18	TGTGCCAGCTCACCAACCAGGGAGGGTCGGCCTCAGCCCCAGCATTTT	CASSPTREGRPQPQHF
TRBD2	TRBJ2-3	-	TRBV19	TGTGCCAGTAGTCCACGGACTAGCGGAACTAGCACAGATACGCAGTATTTT	CASSPRTSGTSTDTQYF
-	TRBJ1-1	-	TRBV30	TGTGCCTGGAGTAAGAACACTGAAGCTTTCTTT	CAWSKNTEAFF
-	TRBJ1-4	-	TRBV5-1	TGCGCCAGCAGCTTGGTTGAAGGGGGAGGACTGTTTTTT	CASSLVEGGGLFF
TRBD1	TRBJ1-2	-	TRBV5-1	TGCGCCAGCAGCTTGGATGGACAGGGGGCCATCTATGGCTACACCTTC	CASSLDGQGAIYGYTF
-	TRBJ2-3	-	TRBV10-3	TGTGCCATCAGTGAGTCGGGCTACCCCACAGATACGCAGTATTTT	CAISESGYPTDTQYF
-	TRBJ2-7	-	TRBV10-3	TGTGCCATCAGCCCCACAGGGAACTACGAGCAGTACTTC	CAISPTGNYEQYF
TRBD2	TRBJ2-3	-	TRBV4-3	TGCGCCAGCAGCTCCAGCCCTCTGGGCGGGAGTGTTGCAGATACGCAGTATTTT	CASSSSPLGGSVADTQYF
-	TRBJ2-5	-	TRBV28	TGTGCCAGCAGTTTATCCCGTGAGACCCAGTACTTC	CASSLSRETQYF
TRBD2	TRBJ2-2	-	TRBV12-5	TGTGCTAGTGGAGCGGGAGAGAACACCGGGGAGCTGTTTTTT	CASGAGENTGELFF
-	TRBJ1-1	-	TRBV14	TGTGCCAGCAGCCGAAGATTGAACACTGAAGCTTTCTTT	CASSRRLNTEAFF
TRBD1	TRBJ1-4	-	TRBV19	TGTGCCAGTAGTAGGGGACAGCTTAATGAAAAACTGTTTTTT	CASSRGQLNEKLFF